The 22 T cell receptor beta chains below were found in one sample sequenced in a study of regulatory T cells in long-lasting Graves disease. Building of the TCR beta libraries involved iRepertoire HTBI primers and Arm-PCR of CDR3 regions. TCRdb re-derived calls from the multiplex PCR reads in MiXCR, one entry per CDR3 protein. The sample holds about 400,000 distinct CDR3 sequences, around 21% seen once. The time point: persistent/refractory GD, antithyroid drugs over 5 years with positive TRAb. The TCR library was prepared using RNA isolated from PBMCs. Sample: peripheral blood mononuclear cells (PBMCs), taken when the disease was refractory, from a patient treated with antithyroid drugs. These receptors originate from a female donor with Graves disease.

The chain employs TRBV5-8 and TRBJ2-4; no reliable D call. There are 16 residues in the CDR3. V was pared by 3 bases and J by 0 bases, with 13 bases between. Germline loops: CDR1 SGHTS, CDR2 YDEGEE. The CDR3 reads CASSSNPTLAKNIQYF. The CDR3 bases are TGTGCCAGCAGCTCTAACCCAACGCTAGCCAAAAACATTCAGTACTTC.

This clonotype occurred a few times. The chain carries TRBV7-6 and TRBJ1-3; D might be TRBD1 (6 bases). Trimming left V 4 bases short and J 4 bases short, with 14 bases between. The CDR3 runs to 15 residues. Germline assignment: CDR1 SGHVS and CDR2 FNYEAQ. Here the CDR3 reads CASSWGGTLGNTIYF. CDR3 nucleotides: TGTGCCAGCAGCTGGGGGGGGACATTAGGAAACACCATATATTTT. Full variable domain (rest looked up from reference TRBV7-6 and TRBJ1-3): GAGVSQSPRYKVTKRGQDVALRCDPISGHVSLYWYRQALGQGPEFLTYFNYEAQQDKSGLPNDRFSAERPEGSISTLTIQRTEQRDSAMYRCASSWGGTLGNTIYFGEGSWLTVV.

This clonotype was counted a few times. The CDR3 region is CASSFLLGANYGYTF. In DNA form, the CDR3 reads TGTGCCAGTAGTTTCTTACTTGGAGCAAACTATGGCTACACCTTC. The rearrangement joins TRBV19 to TRBJ1-2, with unresolved D. The germline gives CDR1 LNHDA, CDR2 SQIVND (reference sequence). The CDR3 length is 15 residues. The ends were cut back, 5 bases at V and 2 bases at J, with 15 bases in the middle.

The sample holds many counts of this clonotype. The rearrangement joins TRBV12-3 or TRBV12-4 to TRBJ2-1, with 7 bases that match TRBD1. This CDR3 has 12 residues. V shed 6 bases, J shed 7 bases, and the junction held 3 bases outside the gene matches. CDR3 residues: CASSLTGNEQFF. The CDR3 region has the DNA TGTGCCAGCAGCCTGACAGGGAATGAGCAGTTCTTC.

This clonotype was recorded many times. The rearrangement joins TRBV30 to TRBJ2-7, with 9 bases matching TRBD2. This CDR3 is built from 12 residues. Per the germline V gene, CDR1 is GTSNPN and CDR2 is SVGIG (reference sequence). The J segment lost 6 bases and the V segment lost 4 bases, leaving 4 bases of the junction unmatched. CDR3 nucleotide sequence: TGTGCCTGGACGGCGGGAGGGCCCGAGCAGTACTTC. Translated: CAWTAGGPEQYF.

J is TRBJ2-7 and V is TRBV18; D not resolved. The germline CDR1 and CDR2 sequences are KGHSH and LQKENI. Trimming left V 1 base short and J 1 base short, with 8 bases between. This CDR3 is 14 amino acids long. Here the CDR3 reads CASSPLDGSYEQYF. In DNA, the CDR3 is TGTGCCAGCTCACCACTCGACGGATCCTACGAGCAGTACTTC.

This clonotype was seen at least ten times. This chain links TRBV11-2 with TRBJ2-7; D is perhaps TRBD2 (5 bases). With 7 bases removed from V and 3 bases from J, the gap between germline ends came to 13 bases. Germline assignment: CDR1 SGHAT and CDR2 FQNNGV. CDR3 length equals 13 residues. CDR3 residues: CASTGSQYYEQYF. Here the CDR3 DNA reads TGTGCCAGCACGGGGTCTCAGTACTACGAGCAGTACTTC.

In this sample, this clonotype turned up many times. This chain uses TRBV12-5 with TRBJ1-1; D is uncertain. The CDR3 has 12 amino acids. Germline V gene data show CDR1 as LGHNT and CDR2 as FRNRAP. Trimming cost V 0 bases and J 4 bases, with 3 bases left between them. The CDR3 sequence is CASGLVLTEAFF. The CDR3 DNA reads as TGTGCTAGTGGTTTGGTACTCACTGAAGCTTTCTTT.

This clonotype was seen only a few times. For the CDR3, the DNA is TGTGCCATCAGTGAACAGGGTGATGAAAAACTGTTTTTT. Its translation: CAISEQGDEKLFF. This chain connects TRBV10-3 to TRBJ1-4; D might be TRBD1 (6 bases). CDR1 ENHRY and CDR2 SYGVKD come from the germline V gene. The CDR3 is 13 residues long. Between the trimmed V and J ends, which lost 3 bases and 6 bases, there was a span of 8 bases.

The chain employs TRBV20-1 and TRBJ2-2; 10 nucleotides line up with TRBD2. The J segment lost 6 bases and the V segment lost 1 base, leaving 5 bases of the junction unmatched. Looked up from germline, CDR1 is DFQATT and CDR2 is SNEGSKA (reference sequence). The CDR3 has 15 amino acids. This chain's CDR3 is CSARVLAGVAGELFF. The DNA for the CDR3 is TGCAGTGCTAGAGTCCTAGCGGGAGTCGCCGGGGAGCTGTTTTTT.

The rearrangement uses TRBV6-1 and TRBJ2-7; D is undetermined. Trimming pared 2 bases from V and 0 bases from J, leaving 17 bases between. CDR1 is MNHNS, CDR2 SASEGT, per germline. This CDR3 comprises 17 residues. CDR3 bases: TGTGCCAGCAGTGAAAGGCTTGTGAATATAGGCTCCTACGAGCAGTACTTC. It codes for CASSERLVNIGSYEQYF.

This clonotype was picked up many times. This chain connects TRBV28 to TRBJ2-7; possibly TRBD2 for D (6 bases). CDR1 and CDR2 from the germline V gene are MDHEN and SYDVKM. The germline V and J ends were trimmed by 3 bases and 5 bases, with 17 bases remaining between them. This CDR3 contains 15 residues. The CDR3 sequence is CASSLAAEGRHEQYF. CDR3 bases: TGTGCCAGCAGTTTGGCTGCGGAGGGCCGACACGAGCAGTACTTC.

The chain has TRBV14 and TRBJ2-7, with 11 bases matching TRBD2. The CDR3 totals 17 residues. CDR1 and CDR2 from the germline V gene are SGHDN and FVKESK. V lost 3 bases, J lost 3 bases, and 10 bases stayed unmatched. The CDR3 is CASSHPTTSGSIYEQYF. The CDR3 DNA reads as TGTGCCAGCAGCCACCCAACTACTAGCGGGAGTATCTACGAGCAGTACTTC. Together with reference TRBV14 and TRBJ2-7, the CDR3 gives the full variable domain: EAGVTQFPSHSVIEKGQTVTLRCDPISGHDNLYWYRRVMGKEIKFLLHFVKESKQDESGMPNNRFLAERTGGTYSTLKVQPAELEDSGVYFCASSHPTTSGSIYEQYFGPGTRLTVT.

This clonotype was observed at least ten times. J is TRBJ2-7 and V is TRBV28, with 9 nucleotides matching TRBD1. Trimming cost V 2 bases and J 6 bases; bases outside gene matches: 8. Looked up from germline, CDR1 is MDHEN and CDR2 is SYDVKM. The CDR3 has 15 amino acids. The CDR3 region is CASSLPRTGDSEQYF. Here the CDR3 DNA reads TGTGCCAGCAGTTTACCCCGGACAGGGGACAGCGAGCAGTACTTC. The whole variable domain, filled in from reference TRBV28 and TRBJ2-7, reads DVKVTQSSRYLVKRTGEKVFLECVQDMDHENMFWYRQDPGLGLRLIYFSYDVKMKEKGDIPEGYSVSREKKERFSLILESASTNQTSMYLCASSLPRTGDSEQYFGPGTRLTVT.

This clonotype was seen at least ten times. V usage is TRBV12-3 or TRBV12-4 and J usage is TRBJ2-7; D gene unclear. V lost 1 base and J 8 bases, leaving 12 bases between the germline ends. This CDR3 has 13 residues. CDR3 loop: CASSLGAPPKQYF. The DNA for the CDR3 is TGTGCCAGCAGTTTAGGGGCCCCGCCCAAGCAGTACTTC.

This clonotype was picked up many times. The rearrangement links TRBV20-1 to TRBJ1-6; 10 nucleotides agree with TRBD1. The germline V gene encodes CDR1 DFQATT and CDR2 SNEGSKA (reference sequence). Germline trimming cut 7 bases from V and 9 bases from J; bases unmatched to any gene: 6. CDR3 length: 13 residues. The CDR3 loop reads CSVPGQGTSPLHF. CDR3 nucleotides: TGCAGTGTTCCGGGACAGGGGACTTCACCCCTCCACTTT.

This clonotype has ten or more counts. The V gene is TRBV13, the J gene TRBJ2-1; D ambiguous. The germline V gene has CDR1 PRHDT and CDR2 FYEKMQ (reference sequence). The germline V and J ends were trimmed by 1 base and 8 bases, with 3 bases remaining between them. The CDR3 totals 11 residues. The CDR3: CASSLDDEQFF. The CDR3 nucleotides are TGTGCCAGCAGCTTAGACGATGAGCAGTTCTTC.

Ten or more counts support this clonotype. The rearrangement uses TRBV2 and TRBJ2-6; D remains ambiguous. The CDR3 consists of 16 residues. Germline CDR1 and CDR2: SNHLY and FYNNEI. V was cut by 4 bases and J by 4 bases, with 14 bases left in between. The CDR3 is CASSVQRSVGANVLTF. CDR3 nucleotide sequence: TGTGCCAGCAGTGTCCAGAGGAGTGTCGGGGCCAACGTCCTGACTTTC.

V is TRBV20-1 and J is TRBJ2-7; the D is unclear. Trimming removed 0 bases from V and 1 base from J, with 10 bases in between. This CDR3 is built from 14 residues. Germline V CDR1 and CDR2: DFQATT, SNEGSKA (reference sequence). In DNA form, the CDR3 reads TGCAGTGCTAGAGATATAGGCCTTTCCTACGAGCAGTACTTC. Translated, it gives CSARDIGLSYEQYF.

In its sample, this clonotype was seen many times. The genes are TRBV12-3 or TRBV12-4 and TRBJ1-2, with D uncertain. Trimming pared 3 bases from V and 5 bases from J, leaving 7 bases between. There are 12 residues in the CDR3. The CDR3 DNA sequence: TGTGCCAGCAGTTTTTCGGATTATGGCTACACCTTC. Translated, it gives CASSFSDYGYTF.

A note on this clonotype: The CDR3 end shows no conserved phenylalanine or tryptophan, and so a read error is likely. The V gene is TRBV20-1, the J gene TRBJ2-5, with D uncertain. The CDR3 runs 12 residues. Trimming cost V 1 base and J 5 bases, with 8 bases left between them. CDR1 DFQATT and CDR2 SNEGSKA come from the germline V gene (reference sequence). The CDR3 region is CSARGLMETQYS. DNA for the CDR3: TGCAGTGCTAGAGGACTGATGGAGACCCAGTACTCC.

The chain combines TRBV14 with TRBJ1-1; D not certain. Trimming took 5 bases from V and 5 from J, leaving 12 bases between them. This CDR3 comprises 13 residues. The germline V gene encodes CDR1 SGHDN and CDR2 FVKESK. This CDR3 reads CASSVGKKTEAFF. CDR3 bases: TGTGCCAGCAGCGTGGGGAAGAAAACTGAAGCTTTCTTT.